Listed here are 7 T cell receptor beta chains from one sample, sequenced in a study of cytomegalovirus exposure and HLA in healthy donors. The PCR was carried out with 60 Vbeta primers and 13 Jbeta primers. Profiled with immunoSEQ multiplex PCR; TCRdb holds only in-frame clones, not every one. The profile shows under 85,000 clones, less than 75% of them singletons. The sequencing input was PBMCs. These receptor sequences come from a woman in her thirties in good health and CMV-seronegative.

This chain uses TRBV2 with TRBJ1-3; D unclear. The CDR3 has 14 amino acids. Per germline, CDR1 SNHLY and CDR2 FYNNEI. V dropped 3 bases and J dropped 0 bases, with 6 bases sitting between them. This CDR3 is CASSDRSSGNTIYF. For the CDR3, the DNA is TGTGCCAGCAGTGACAGATCCTCTGGAAACACCATATATTTT.

The chain couples TRBV4-1 to TRBJ1-6, with 7 bases lining up with TRBD1. With V trimmed by 3 bases and J by 5 bases, 7 bases remained unmatched. Germline-derived CDR1 and CDR2 are MGHRA and YSYEKL. There are 16 residues in the CDR3. This CDR3 reads CASSHQTGVDNSPLHF. CDR3 DNA sequence: TGCGCCAGCAGCCACCAAACAGGGGTCGATAATTCACCCCTCCACTTT.

This chain connects TRBV5-1 to TRBJ2-3, with 8 bases identical to TRBD2. The CDR3 has 16 amino acids. V was pared by 1 base and J by 0 bases, with 4 bases of the junction left unmatched. In germline, CDR1 is SGHRS, CDR2 YFSETQ. The CDR3 DNA reads TGCGCCAGCAGCTTGTACGCGGGGGGAAGCACAGATACGCAGTATTTT. Protein sequence: CASSLYAGGSTDTQYF.

The J gene is TRBJ2-5, the V gene TRBV2; no firm D call. This CDR3 comprises 10 residues. Between the trimmed V and J ends, which lost 5 bases and 9 bases, there was a span of 7 bases. Germline V gene lookup returns CDR1 SNHLY and CDR2 FYNNEI. The CDR3 protein is CASSTRSQYF. As DNA, the CDR3 is TGTGCCAGCAGTACCAGGTCCCAGTACTTC.

The chain carries TRBV19 and TRBJ1-1, with D unresolved. Trimming removed 3 bases at V and 2 bases at J, with 10 bases between. CDR3 length equals 14 residues. Germline V gene data show CDR1 as LNHDA and CDR2 as SQIVND (reference sequence). CDR3 in DNA: TGTGCCAGTAGTATGGAGGCGGCAAACACTGAAGCTTTCTTT. It is translated as CASSMEAANTEAFF.

This chain uses TRBV6-5 with TRBJ2-7; 9 nucleotides agree with TRBD1. Germline V gene sequence: CDR1 MNHEY, CDR2 SVGAGI. The CDR3 consists of 15 residues. The V segment lost 0 bases and the J segment 7 bases; nucleotides outside the gene matches: 7. In DNA, the CDR3 is TGTGCCAGCAGTTACTCAACAGGGGGCACTGTAGAGCAGTACTTC. This codes for CASSYSTGGTVEQYF.

The chain is built from TRBV7-3 and TRBJ1-1; no definite D call. The CDR3 covers 18 residues. The V end was cut by 2 bases, the J end by 1 base, with 20 bases between. Germline V lookup: CDR1 SGHTA, CDR2 FQGTGA. CDR3 residues: CASSLQFGGQIGNTEAFF. CDR3 sequence (DNA): TGTGCCAGCAGCTTACAGTTCGGCGGTCAGATAGGGAACACTGAAGCTTTCTTT.